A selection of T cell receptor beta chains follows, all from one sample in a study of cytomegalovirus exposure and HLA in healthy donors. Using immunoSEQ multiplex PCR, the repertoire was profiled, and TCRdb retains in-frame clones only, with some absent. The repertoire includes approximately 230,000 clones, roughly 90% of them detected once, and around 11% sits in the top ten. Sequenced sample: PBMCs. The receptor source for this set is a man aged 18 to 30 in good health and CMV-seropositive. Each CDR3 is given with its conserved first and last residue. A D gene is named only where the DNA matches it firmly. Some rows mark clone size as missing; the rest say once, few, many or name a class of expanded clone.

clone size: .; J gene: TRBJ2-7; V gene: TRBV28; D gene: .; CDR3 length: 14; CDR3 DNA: TGTGCCAGCAGTCCCCGCGACGCCTACTACGAGCAGTACTTC; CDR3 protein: CASSPRDAYYEQYF
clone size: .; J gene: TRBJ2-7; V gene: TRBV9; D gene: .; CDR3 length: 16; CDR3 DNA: TGTGCCAGCAGCTCCACTAGCAGTCCGATTGTCTACGAGCAGTACTTC; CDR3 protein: CASSSTSSPIVYEQYF
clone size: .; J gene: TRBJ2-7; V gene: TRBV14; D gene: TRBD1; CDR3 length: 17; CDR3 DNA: TGTGCCAGCAGCCCATTACTCGGGACAGGGTCCTCCTACGAGCAGTACTTC; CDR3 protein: CASSPLLGTGSSYEQYF
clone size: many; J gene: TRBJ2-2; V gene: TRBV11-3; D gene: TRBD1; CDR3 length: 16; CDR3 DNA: TGTGCCAGCGGACCGGGACAGGGGGCGCAGGGCGGGGAGCTGTTTTTT; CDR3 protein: CASGPGQGAQGGELFF
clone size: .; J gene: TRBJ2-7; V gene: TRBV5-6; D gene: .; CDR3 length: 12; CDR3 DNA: TGTGCCAGCAGCTTGTCTTCACTCGAGCAGTACTTC; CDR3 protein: CASSLSSLEQYF
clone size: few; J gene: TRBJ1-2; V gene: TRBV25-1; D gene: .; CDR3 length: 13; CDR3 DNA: TGTGCCAGCAGAGGGCTCGACAGTTATGGCTACACCTTC; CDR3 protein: CASRGLDSYGYTF
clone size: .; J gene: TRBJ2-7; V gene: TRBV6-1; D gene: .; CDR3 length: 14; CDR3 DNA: TGTGCCAGCAGACCGGCACAGGCCACCTACGAGCAGTACTTC; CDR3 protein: CASRPAQATYEQYF
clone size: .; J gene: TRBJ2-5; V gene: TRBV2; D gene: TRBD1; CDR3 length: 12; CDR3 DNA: TGTGCCAGGACAGGGGGCGGAGAGACCCAGTACTTC; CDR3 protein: CARTGGGETQYF
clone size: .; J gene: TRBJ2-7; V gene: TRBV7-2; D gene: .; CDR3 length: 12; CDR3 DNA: TGTGCCAGCAGCCAATCTGGGGGTGAGCAGTACTTC; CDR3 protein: CASSQSGGEQYF
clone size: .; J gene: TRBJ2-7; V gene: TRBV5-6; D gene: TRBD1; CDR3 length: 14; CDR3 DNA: TGTGCCAGCAGCTGGGGACAGGGATCATACGAGCAGTACTTC; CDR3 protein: CASSWGQGSYEQYF
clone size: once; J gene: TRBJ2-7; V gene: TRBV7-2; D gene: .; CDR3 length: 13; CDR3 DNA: TGTGCCAGCAGCTTGGGACTGACCTGGGAGCAGTACTTC; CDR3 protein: CASSLGLTWEQYF
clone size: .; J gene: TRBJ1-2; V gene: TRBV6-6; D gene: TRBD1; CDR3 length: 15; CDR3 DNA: TGTGCCAGCAGTTCCCAGGGACAGCGAAGGGGAGGCTACACCTTC; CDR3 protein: CASSSQGQRRGGYTF
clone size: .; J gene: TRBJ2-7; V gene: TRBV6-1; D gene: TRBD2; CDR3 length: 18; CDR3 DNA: TGTGCCAGCAGTGAAAGGACTAGCGGGAGAAGGATCCTACGAGAGCAGTACTTC; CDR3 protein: CASSERTSGRRILREQYF
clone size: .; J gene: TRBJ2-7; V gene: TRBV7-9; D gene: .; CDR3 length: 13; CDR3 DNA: TGTGCCAGCAGCTTAGTTGGGACTTACGAGCAGTACTTC; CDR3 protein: CASSLVGTYEQYF
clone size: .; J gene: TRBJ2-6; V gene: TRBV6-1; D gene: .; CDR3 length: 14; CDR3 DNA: TGTGCCAGCAGGGCTGACTCTGGGGCCAACGTCCTGACTTTC; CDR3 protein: CASRADSGANVLTF
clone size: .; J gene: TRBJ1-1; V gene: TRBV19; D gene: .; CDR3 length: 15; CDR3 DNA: TGTGCCAGTAGTATATCGGGGCACGCGAGTACTGAAGCTTTCTTT; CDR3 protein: CASSISGHASTEAFF
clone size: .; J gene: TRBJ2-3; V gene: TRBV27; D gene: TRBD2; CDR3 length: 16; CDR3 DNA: TGTGCCAGCAGTTTAGTAGCGGGAATAAGCACAGATACGCAGTATTTT; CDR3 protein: CASSLVAGISTDTQYF
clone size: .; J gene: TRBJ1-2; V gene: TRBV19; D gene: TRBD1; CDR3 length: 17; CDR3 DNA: TGTGCCAGTAGTATCGGACAGGGGCAACAAGACTATCATGGCTACACCTTC; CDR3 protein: CASSIGQGQQDYHGYTF
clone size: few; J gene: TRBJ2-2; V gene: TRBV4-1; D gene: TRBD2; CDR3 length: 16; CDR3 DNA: TGCGCCAGCAGCGCTAGCGGGAGGGCCGGAACCGGGGAGCTGTTTTTT; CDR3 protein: CASSASGRAGTGELFF
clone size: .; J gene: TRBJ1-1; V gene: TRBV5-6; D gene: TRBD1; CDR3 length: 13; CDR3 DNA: TGTGCCAGCAGCTTGGCCGTACAGGGGGACGCTTTCTTT; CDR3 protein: CASSLAVQGDAFF
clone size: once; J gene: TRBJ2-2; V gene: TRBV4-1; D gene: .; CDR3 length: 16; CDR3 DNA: TGCGCCAGCAGCCGCGCTGATACTCAGAACACCGGGGAGCTGTTTTTT; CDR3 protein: CASSRADTQNTGELFF
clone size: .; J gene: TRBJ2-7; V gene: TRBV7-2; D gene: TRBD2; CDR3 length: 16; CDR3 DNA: TGTGCCAGCAGCCCCGGGGGGTGGGACGGGAGCTACGAGCAGTACTTC; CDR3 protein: CASSPGGWDGSYEQYF
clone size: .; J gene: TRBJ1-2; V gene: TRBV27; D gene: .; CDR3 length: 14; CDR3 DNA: TGTGCCAGCAGTTTAACCAGGGATAACTATGGCTACACCTTC; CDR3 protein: CASSLTRDNYGYTF
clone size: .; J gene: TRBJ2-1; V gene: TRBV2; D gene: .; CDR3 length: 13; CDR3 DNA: TGTGCCAGCAAAACGGGGTCCTACAATGAGCAGTTCTTC; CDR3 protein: CASKTGSYNEQFF
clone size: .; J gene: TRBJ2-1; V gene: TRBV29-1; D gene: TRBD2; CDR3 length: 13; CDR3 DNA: TGCAGCGTAGAAGGCGGGAGGGCAATAGAACAGTTCTTC; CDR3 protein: CSVEGGRAIEQFF
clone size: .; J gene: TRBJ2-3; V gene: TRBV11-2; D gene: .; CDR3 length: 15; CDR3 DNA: TGTGCCAGCAGCTCTATTAGGGTAGGGTCTTCTACGCAGTATTTT; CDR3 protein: CASSSIRVGSSTQYF
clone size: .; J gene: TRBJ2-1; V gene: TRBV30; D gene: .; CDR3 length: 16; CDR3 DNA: TGTGCCTGGAGTGTAATAGGCAGGACCCTATACAATGAGCAGTTCTTC; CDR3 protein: CAWSVIGRTLYNEQFF
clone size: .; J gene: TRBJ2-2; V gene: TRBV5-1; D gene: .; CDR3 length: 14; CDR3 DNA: TGCGCCAGCAGCGGTCGGGAGTGGGACGGGGAGCTGTTTTTT; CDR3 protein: CASSGREWDGELFF
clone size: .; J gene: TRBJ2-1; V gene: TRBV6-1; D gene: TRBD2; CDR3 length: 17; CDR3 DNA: TGTGCCAGCAGTGAATTTGGTAGCGGGAGCTCCTACAATGAGCAGTTCTTC; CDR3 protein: CASSEFGSGSSYNEQFF
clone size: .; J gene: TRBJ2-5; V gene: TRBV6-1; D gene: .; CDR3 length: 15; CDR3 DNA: TGTGCCAGCAGTGAGGCGGTGAGCCACCAAGAGACCCAGTACTTC; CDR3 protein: CASSEAVSHQETQYF
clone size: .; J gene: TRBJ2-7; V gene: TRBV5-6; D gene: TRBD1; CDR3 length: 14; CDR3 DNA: TGTGCCAGCAGCTGGGACAGGGGGCCCTACGAGCAGTACTTC; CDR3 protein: CASSWDRGPYEQYF